This TCR beta chain emerged from a study of siplizumab effects on memory and regulatory T cells. The length of the CDR3 is 12 residues. Germline V gene lookup returns CDR1 SNHLY and CDR2 FYNNEI. V was cut by 4 bases and J by 9 bases, with 10 bases left in between. Sequencing used immunoSEQ multiplex PCR; TCRdb keeps in-frame clones, though not all of them. The table lists over 45,000 clones, 95% to 98% of them singletons, with about 1% in the top ten. The rearrangement joins TRBV2 to TRBJ2-1, with D tentatively TRBD1 (6 bases). This TCR was sampled from a human donor in good health. Specimen: naive CD8+ T cells sorted from blood. This CDR3 is CASSGGRGEQFF. CDR3 bases: TGTGCCAGCAGTGGGGGCAGGGGTGAGCAGTTCTTC.